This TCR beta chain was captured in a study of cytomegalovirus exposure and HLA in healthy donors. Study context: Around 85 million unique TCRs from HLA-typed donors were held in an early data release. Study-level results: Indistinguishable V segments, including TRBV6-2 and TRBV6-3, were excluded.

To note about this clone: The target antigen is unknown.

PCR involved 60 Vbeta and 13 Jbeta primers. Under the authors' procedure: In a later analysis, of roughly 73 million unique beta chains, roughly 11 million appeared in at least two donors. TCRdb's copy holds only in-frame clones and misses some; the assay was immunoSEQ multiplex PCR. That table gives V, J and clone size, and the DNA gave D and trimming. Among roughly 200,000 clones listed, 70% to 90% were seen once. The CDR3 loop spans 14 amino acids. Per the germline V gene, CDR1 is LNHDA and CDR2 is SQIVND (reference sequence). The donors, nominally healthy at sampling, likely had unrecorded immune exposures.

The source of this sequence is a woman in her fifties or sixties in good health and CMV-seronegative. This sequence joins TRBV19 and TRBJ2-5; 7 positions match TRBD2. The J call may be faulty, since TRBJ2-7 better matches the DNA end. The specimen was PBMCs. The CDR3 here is CASSIAGGTYEQYF. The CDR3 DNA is TGTGCCAGTAGTATAGCGGGAGGAACCTACGAGCAGTACTTC.